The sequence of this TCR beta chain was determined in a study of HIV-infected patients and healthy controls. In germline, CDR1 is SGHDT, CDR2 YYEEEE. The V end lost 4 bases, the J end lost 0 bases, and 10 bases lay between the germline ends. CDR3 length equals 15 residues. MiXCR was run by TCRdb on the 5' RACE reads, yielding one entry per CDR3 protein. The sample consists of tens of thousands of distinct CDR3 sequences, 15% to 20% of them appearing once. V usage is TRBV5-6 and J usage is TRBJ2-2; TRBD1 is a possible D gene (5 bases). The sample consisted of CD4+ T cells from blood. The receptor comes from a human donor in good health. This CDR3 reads CASSPQGSNTGELFF. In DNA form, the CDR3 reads TGTGCCAGCAGCCCTCAGGGTTCGAACACCGGGGAGCTGTTTTTT.